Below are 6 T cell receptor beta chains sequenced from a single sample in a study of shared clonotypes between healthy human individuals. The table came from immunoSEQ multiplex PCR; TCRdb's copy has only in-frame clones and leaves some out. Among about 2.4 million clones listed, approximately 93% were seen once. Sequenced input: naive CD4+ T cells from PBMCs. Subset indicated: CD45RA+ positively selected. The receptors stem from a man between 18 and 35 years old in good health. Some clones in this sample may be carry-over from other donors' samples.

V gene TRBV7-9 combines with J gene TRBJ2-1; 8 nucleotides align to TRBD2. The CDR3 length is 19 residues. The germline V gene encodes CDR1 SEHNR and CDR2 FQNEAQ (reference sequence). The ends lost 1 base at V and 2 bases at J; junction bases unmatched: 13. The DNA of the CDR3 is TGTGCCAGCAGCTTAGTTCCCCTAATGGGCGGGAGGACCTACAATGAGCAGTTCTTC. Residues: CASSLVPLMGGRTYNEQFF.

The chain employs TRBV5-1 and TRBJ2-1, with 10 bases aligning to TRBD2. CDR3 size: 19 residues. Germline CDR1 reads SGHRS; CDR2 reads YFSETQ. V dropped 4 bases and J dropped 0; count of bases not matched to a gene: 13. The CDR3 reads CASSLPTSGYAASYNEQFF. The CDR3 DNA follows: TGCGCCAGCAGCCTGCCGACTAGCGGGTATGCTGCCTCCTACAATGAGCAGTTCTTC.

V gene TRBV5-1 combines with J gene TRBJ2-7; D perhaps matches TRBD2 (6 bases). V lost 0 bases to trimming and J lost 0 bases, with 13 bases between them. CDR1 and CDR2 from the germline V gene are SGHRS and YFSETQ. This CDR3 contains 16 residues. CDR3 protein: CASSLVGGLSSYEQYF. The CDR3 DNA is TGCGCCAGCAGCTTGGTAGGAGGACTAAGCTCCTACGAGCAGTACTTC.

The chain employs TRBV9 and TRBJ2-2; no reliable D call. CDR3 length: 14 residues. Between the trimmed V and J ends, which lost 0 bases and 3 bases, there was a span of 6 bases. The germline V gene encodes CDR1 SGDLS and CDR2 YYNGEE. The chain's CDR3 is CASSVGPYTGELFF. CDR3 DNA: TGTGCCAGCAGCGTAGGCCCGTACACCGGGGAGCTGTTTTTT. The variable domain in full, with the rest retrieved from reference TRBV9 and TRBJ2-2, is DSGVTQTPKHLITATGQRVTLRCSPRSGDLSVYWYQQSLDQGLQFLIQYYNGEERAKGNILERFSAQQFPDLHSELNLSSLELGDSALYFCASSVGPYTGELFFGEGSRLTVL.

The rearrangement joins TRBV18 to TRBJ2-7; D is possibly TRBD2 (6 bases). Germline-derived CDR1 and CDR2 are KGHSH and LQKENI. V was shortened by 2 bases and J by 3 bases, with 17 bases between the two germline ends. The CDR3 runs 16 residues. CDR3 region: CASSPGEVLPNYEQYF. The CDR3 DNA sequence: TGTGCCAGCTCACCAGGGGAGGTCCTACCCAACTACGAGCAGTACTTC. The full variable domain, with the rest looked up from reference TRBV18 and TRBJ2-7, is NAGVMQNPRHLVRRRGQEARLRCSPMKGHSHVYWYRQLPEEGLKFMVYLQKENIIDESGMPKERFSAEFPKEGPSILRIQQVVRGDSAAYFCASSPGEVLPNYEQYFGPGTRLTVT.

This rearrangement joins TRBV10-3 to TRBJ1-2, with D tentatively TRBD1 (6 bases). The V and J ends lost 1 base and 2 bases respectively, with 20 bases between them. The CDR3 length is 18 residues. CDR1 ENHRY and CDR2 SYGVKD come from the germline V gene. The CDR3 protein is CAISEFGGQGRANYGYTF. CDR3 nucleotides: TGTGCCATCAGTGAGTTTGGGGGTCAGGGGAGAGCCAACTATGGCTACACCTTC.